The TCR beta chain under discussion was sequenced for a study of cytomegalovirus exposure and HLA in healthy donors. V was clipped by 4 bases and J by 2 bases; unmatched bases: 6. Per the germline V gene, CDR1 is SGHRS and CDR2 is YFSETQ. The CDR3 length is 16 residues. The PCR ran on 60 Vbeta and 13 Jbeta primers. TCRdb keeps only in-frame clones here, not all; method: immunoSEQ multiplex PCR. The table lists about 140,000 clones, approximately 70% of them singletons, with about 15% in the top ten. Study-wide results and caveats: Exclusion applied to some V segments, including TRBV6-2 and TRBV6-3, as they were indistinguishable. Differences between HLA loci emerged in a later analysis of TCR association rates, with DRB1 most and HLA-C fewest.

Comment on this clone: Its antigen is as yet unknown.

This receptor was identified in a human donor in good health. Specimen: PBMCs. The genes are TRBV5-1 and TRBJ1-4, with 9 nucleotides matching TRBD1. CDR3 in amino acids: CASSNYGQGTNEKLFF. The CDR3 region has the DNA TGCGCCAGCAGCAACTACGGACAGGGGACTAATGAAAAACTGTTTTTT.